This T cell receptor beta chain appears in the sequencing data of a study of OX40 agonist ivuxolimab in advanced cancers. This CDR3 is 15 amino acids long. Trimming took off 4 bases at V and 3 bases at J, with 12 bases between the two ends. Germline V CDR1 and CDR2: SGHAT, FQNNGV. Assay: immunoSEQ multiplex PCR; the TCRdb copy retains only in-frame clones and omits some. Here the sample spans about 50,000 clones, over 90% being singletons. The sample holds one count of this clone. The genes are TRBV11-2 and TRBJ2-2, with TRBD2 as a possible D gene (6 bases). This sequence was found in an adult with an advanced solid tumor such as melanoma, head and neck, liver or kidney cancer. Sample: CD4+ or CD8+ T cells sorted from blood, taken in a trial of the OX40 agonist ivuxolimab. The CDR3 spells CASSSLGTYTGELFF. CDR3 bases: TGTGCCAGCAGCTCTCTAGGGACTTACACCGGGGAGCTGTTTTTT.